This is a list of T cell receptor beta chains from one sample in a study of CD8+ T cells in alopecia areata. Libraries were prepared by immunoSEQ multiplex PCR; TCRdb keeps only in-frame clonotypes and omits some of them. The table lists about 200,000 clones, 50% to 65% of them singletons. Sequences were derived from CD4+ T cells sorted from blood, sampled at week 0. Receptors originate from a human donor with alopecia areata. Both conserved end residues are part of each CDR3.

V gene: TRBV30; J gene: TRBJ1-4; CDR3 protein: CAWTSGSRAEKLFF
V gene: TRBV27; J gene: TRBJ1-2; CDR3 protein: CASGPGATINYGYTF
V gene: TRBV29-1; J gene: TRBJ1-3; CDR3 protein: CSVGGMTGNTIYF
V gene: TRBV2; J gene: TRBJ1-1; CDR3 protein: CASSRGAMNTEAFF
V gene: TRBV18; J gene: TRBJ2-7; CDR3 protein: CASSEPGFYEQYF
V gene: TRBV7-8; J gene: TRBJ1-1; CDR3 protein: CASSLDEMNTEAFF
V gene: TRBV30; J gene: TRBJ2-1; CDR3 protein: CAGRDNEQFF
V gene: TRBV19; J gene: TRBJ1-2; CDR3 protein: CASSIDTYGYTF
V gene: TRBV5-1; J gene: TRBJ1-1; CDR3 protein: CASSFANTEAFF
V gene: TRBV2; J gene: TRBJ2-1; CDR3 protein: CASRALVSSYNEQFF
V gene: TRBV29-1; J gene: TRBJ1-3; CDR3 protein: CSVGRQEITGNTIYF
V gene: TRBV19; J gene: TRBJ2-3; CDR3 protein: CASSMDRWSDTQYF
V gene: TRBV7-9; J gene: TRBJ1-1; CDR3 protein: CASRLGQMNTEAFF
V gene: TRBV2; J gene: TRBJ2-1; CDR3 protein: CASSSLGSSYNEQFF
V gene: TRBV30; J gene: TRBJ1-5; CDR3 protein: CAWSVPRTASNQPQHF
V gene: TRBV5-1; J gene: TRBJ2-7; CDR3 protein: CASSSIGGYEQYF
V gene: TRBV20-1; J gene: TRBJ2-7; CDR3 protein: CSAMQGHEQYF
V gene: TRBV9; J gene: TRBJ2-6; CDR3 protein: CASSAGDDVRANVLTF
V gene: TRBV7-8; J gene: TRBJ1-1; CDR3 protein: CASSSRTGRTEAFF
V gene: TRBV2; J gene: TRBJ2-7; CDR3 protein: CASSDRTVSYEQYF
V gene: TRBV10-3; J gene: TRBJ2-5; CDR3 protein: CAISESVNQETQYF
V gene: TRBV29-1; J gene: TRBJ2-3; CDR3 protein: CSVDREGLGYTDTQYF
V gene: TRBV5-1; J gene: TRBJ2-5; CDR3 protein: CASSLAGKETQYF
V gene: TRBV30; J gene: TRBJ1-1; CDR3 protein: CAWSVKGKAFF
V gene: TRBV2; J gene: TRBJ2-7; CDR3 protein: CASSTPWKGSYEQYF
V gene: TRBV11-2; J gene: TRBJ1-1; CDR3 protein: CASSLALRTNTEAFF
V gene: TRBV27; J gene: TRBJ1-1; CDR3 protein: CASSQAAGWDSAFF
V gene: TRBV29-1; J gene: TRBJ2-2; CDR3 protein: CSVEGAGRGELFF
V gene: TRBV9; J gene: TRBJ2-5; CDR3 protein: CASSVATGMRETQYF
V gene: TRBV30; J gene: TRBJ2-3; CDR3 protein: CAWSGRREGTDTQYF
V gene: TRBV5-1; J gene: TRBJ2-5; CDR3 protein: CASTSTAGLRETQYF
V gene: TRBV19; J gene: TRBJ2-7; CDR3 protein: CASSAGSGGEQYF
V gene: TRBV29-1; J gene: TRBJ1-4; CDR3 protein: CSVWTGGDEKLFF
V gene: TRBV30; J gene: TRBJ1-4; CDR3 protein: CAWRKAGNEKLFF
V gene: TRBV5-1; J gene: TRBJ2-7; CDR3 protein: CASSWDSAREQYF
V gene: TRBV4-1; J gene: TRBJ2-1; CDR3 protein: CASSLTGLAGGDNEQFF
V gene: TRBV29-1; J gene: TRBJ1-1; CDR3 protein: CSAKITRDTEAFF
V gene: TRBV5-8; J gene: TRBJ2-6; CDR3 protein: CASSSTGSGANVLTF
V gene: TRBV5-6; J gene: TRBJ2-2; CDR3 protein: CASSLGIWTVDTGELFF
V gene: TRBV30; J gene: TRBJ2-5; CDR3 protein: CAWSVDRGRGAQYF
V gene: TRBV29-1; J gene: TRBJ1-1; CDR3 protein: CSGLQEANTEAFF
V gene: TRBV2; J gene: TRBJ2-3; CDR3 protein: CASSDDGSGGTDTQYF
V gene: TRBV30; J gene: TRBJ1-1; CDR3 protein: CAWRPGQGYTEAFF
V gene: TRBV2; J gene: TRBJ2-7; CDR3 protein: CASSGGASEQYF
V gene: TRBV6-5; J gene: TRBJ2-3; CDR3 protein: CASSAGPGTDTQYF
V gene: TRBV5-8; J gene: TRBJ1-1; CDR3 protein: CASSMRLAPEAFF